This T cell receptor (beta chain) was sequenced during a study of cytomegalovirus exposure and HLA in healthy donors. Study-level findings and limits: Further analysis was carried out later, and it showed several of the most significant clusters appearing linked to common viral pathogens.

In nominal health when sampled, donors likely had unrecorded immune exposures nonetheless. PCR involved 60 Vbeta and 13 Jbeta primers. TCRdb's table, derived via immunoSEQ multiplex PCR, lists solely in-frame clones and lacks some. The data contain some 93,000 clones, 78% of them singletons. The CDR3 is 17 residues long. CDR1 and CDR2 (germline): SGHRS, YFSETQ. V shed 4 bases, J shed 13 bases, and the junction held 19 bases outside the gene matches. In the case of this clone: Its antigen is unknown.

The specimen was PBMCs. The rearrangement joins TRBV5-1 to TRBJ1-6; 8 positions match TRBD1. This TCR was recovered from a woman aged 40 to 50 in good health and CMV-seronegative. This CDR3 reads CASSPLGEQGGARPLHF. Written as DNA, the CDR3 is TGCGCCAGCAGCCCCCTCGGGGAACAGGGGGGGGCCCGGCCCCTCCACTTT.